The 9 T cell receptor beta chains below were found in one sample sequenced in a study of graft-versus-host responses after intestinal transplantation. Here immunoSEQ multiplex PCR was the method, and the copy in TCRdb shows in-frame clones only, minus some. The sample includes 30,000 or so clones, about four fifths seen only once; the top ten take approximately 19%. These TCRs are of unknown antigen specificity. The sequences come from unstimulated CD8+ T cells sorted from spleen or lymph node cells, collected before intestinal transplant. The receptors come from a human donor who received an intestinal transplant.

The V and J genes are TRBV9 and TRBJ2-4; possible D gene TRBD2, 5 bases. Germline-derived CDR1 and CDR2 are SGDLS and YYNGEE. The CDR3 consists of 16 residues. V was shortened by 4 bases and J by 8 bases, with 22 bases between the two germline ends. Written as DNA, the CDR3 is TGTGCCAGCAGCCCCCCGACTATCCTCGGAGGTGACATTCAGTACTTC. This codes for CASSPPTILGGDIQYF.

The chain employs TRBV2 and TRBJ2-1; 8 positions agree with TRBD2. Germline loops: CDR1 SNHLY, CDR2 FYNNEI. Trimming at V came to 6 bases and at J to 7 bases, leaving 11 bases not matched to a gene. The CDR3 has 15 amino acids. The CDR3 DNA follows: TGTGCCAGCAGCCGTCTGGCGGGAGGTTTAAATGAGCAGTTCTTC. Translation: CASSRLAGGLNEQFF.

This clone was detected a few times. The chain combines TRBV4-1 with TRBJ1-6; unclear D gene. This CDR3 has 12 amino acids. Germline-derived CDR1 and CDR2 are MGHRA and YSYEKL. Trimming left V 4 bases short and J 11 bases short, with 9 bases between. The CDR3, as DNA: TGCGCCAGCAGCCCGTCCACTGCACCCCTCCACTTT. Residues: CASSPSTAPLHF.

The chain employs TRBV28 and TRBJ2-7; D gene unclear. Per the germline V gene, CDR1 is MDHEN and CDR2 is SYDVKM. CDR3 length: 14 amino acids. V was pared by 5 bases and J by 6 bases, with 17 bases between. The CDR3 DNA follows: TGTGCCAGCAGTCTCTCAGCGTCAGTGGGCGAGCAGTACTTC. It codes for CASSLSASVGEQYF. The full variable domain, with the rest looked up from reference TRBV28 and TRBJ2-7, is DVKVTQSSRYLVKRTGEKVFLECVQDMDHENMFWYRQDPGLGLRLIYFSYDVKMKEKGDIPEGYSVSREKKERFSLILESASTNQTSMYLCASSLSASVGEQYFGPGTRLTVT.

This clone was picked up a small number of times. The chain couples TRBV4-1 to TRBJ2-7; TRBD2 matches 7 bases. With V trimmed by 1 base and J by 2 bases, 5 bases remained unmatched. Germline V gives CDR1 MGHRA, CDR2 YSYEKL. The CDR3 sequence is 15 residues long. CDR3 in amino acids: CASSQVLAATYEQYF. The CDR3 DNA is TGCGCCAGCAGCCAAGTTCTAGCGGCTACCTACGAGCAGTACTTC.

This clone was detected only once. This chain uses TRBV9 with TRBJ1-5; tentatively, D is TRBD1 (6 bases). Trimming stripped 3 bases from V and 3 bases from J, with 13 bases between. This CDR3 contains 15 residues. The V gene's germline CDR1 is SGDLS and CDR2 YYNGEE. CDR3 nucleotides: TGTGCCAGCAGCGCCGAGACAGGACCCAATCAGCCCCAGCATTTT. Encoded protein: CASSAETGPNQPQHF.

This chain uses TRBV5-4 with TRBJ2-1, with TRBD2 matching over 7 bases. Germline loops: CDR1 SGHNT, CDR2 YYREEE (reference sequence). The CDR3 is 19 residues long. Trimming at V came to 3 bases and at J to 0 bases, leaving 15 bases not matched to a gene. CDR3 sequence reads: CASSSVRLGGSFSYNEQFF. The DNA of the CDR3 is TGTGCCAGCAGCTCGGTACGACTAGGCGGGAGCTTCTCCTACAATGAGCAGTTCTTC.

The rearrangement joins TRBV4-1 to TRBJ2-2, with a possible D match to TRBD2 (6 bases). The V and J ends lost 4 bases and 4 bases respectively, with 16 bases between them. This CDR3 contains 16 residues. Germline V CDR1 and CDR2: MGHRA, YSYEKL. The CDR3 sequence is CASSPAGGWSTGELFF. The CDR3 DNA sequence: TGCGCCAGCAGCCCCGCCGGGGGATGGAGCACCGGGGAGCTGTTTTTT.

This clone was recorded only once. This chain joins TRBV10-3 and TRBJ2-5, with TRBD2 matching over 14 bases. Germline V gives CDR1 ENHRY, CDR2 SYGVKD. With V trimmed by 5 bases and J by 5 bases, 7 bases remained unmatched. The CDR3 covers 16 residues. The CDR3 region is CAISKTSGGVRETQYF. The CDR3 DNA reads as TGTGCCATCAGTAAGACTAGCGGGGGGGTACGCGAGACCCAGTACTTC.